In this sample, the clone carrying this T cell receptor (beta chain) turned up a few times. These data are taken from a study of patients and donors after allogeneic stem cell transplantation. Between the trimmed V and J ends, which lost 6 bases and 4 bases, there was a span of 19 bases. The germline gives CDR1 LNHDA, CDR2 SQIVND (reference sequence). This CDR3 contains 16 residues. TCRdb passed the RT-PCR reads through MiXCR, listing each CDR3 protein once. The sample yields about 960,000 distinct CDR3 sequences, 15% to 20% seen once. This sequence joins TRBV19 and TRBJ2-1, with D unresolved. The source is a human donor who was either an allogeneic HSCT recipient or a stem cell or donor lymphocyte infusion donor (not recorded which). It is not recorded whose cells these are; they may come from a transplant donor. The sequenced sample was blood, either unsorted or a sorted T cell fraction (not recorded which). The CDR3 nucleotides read TGTGCCAGTAGGCCCTCTGAACAACGGTTTTACAATGAGCAGTTCTTC. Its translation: CASRPSEQRFYNEQFF.